Listed here is a single T cell receptor (beta chain). These data are taken from a study of blood T cell repertoires in COVID-19. Cohorts were determined from participant-reported clinical history. Recovery meant two consecutive negative NP/OP PCR tests, professional clearance, or resolved symptoms. The table came from immunoSEQ multiplex PCR; TCRdb's copy has only in-frame clones and leaves some out. This sample yields about 280,000 clones, of which around 85% are seen a single time; around 5.8% belongs to the top ten. V gave up 2 bases and J gave up 0 bases, with 7 bases separating them. The CDR3 consists of 14 residues. Per the germline V gene, CDR1 is MNHEY and CDR2 is SVGEGT.

Sequencing used PBMCs or T cells enriched from blood (not recorded which). The receptor comes from a middle-aged woman who had recovered from COVID-19. The chain is built from TRBV6-2 or TRBV6-3 and TRBJ1-1; D is possibly TRBD1 (5 bases). CDR3 sequence: CASSYAGLNTEAFF. The DNA of the CDR3 is TGTGCCAGCAGTTACGCAGGGTTGAACACTGAAGCTTTCTTT.